The 29 T cell receptor beta chains reported below all come from one sample, sequenced in a study of T cells in Graves' hyperthyroidism and ophthalmopathy. Amplified TCR beta CDR3 regions derived from RNA transcripts. HTBI primers were employed in a first-round RT-PCR of the TCR CDR3. TCRdb fed the multiplex PCR reads into MiXCR, producing one record per CDR3 protein. The table has more than 650,000 distinct CDR3 sequences, 12% to 15% seen once. Specimen: blood. These TCRs come from a woman aged 18-30 years with Graves' hyperthyroidism.

The chain employs TRBV28 and TRBJ1-5; D is perhaps TRBD1 (6 bases). Germline-derived CDR1 and CDR2 are MDHEN and SYDVKM. Trimming cost V 8 bases and J 5 bases, with 16 bases left between them. The CDR3 contains 14 residues. CDR3 protein: CASVRGGGDQPQHF. The CDR3 DNA reads as TGTGCCAGCGTGAGGGGAGGGGGGGATCAGCCCCAGCATTTT.

This clonotype occurred a few times. The V and J genes are TRBV6-1 and TRBJ2-7, with no clear D. Looked up from germline, CDR1 is MNHNS and CDR2 is SASEGT. This CDR3 is built from 12 residues. The ends were cut back, 6 bases at V and 4 bases at J, with 10 bases in the middle. The CDR3 DNA reads as TGTGCCAGCAGAATTCCCGGATACGAGCAGTACTTC. Translated, it gives CASRIPGYEQYF.

CDR3 coding DNA: TGTGCCAGCAGCGACACCGGGACAGCGCTTCAACTGTTTTTT. It specifies CASSDTGTALQLFF. V and J are TRBV6-1 and TRBJ1-4; 7 nucleotides align to TRBD1. The CDR3 totals 14 residues. With 6 bases clipped from V and 12 bases from J, the junction kept 13 bases outside the gene matches. The germline V gene encodes CDR1 MNHNS and CDR2 SASEGT.

This clonotype was detected ten times or more. V usage is TRBV3-1 and J usage is TRBJ2-7; no definite D call. V was shortened by 0 bases and J by 3 bases, with 9 bases between the two germline ends. The CDR3 consists of 14 residues. Germline V gene lookup returns CDR1 LGHDT and CDR2 YNNKEL (reference sequence). In DNA form, the CDR3 reads TGTGCCAGCAGCCAAGATCGGTCAGGCTACGAGCAGTACTTC. Translation: CASSQDRSGYEQYF.

This clonotype was picked up a small number of times. The V and J genes are TRBV20-1 and TRBJ2-7; a weak D match, TRBD2 (6 bases). V lost 6 bases, J lost 3 bases, and 12 bases lay in between. CDR1 is DFQATT, CDR2 SNEGSKA, per germline (reference sequence). The CDR3 runs 12 residues. The CDR3 DNA sequence: TGCAGTGCACCATTGGAGGGCTACGAGCAGTACTTC. Translation: CSAPLEGYEQYF.

This clonotype was counted at least ten times. This chain uses TRBV18 with TRBJ1-2; D gene ambiguous. Germline V gives CDR1 KGHSH, CDR2 LQKENI. This CDR3 spans 14 amino acids. Trimming removed 0 bases at V and 2 bases at J, with 7 bases between. This chain's CDR3 is CASSPPHKNYGYTF. Here the CDR3 DNA reads TGTGCCAGCTCACCACCCCACAAGAACTATGGCTACACCTTC.

This clonotype came up many times. The V and J genes are TRBV20-1 and TRBJ2-4; the D is unclear. The V gene lost 0 bases and the J gene lost 2 bases, with 8 bases spanning the gap. The CDR3 is 14 residues long. Germline V gene data show CDR1 as DFQATT and CDR2 as SNEGSKA (reference sequence). The CDR3 spells CSARDASSKNIQYF. CDR3 coding DNA: TGCAGTGCTAGAGATGCCAGCTCCAAAAACATTCAGTACTTC.

The chain recombines TRBV28 with TRBJ1-1; 10 bases are a match to TRBD1. V shed 5 bases and J 4 bases; nucleotides not matched to a gene: 4. CDR3 length: 14 amino acids. Germline CDR1 and CDR2: MDHEN and SYDVKM. CDR3 nucleotide sequence: TGTGCCAGCAGTCCCGGGACAGGGGTCACTGAAGCTTTCTTT. This translates into CASSPGTGVTEAFF. The whole variable domain, filled in from reference TRBV28 and TRBJ1-1, reads DVKVTQSSRYLVKRTGEKVFLECVQDMDHENMFWYRQDPGLGLRLIYFSYDVKMKEKGDIPEGYSVSREKKERFSLILESASTNQTSMYLCASSPGTGVTEAFFGQGTRLTVV.

The chain links TRBV19 to TRBJ2-1; 11 bases align to TRBD2. Looked up from germline, CDR1 is LNHDA and CDR2 is SQIVND (reference sequence). V shed 3 bases, J shed 8 bases, and the junction held 15 bases outside the gene matches. CDR3 length: 18 amino acids. CDR3 region: CASSIWRLAGGRTDEQFF. The CDR3 DNA follows: TGTGCCAGTAGTATCTGGAGGCTAGCGGGAGGCCGGACGGATGAGCAGTTCTTC.

In this sample, this clonotype turned up a few times. V gene TRBV14 combines with J gene TRBJ1-4; 7 bases agree with TRBD1. Germline CDR1 and CDR2: SGHDN and FVKESK. The CDR3 is made up of 16 amino acids. With V trimmed by 1 base and J by 3 bases, 5 bases remained unmatched. The CDR3 here is CASSQGRQGSNEKLFF. In nucleotides, the CDR3 is TGTGCCAGCAGCCAAGGCCGACAGGGCTCTAATGAAAAACTGTTTTTT.

This clonotype was seen a few times. The V gene is TRBV10-2, the J gene TRBJ2-3, with 11 bases identical to TRBD2. V dropped 9 bases and J dropped 2; count of bases not matched to a gene: 7. The length of the CDR3 is 15 residues. The germline V gene encodes CDR1 WSHSY and CDR2 SAAADI. The CDR3: CASLIAGGYTDTQYF. The CDR3 nucleotides are TGCGCCAGTTTGATAGCGGGAGGGTACACAGATACGCAGTATTTT.

This clonotype was detected a few times. The chain has TRBV12-5 and TRBJ1-1, with TRBD1 as a possible D gene (6 bases). The CDR3 is 14 residues long. V was cut by 6 bases and J by 3 bases, with 14 bases left in between. Germline V lookup: CDR1 LGHNT, CDR2 FRNRAP. The CDR3 DNA follows: TGTGCTAGTGGGAAAGGTACAGGGCACACTGAAGCTTTCTTT. Translated: CASGKGTGHTEAFF. Using reference TRBV12-5 and TRBJ1-1 for the parts outside the CDR3, the full variable domain is DARVTQTPRHKVTEMGQEVTMRCQPILGHNTVFWYRQTMMQGLELLAYFRNRAPLDDSGMPKDRFSAEMPDATLATLKIQPSEPRDSAVYFCASGKGTGHTEAFFGQGTRLTVV.

This clonotype was found once. At one end the junction does not follow the germline gene, possibly because of a read error. The rearrangement uses TRBV20-1 and TRBJ2-7; TRBD2 might be the D (6 bases). Germline assignment: CDR1 DFQATT and CDR2 SNEGSKA (reference sequence). The CDR3 is 13 amino acids. CDR3 loop: CSARDGVPREQHF. The CDR3 DNA sequence: TGCAGTGCTAGAGATGGAGTCCCTCGGGAGCAGCACTTC.

This clonotype was found a few times. V gene TRBV6-6 combines with J gene TRBJ2-1; D perhaps matches TRBD2 (6 bases). This CDR3 contains 18 residues. Germline lookup yields CDR1 MNHNY and CDR2 SVGAGI (reference sequence). The V end was cut by 2 bases, the J end by 10 bases, with 27 bases between. This CDR3 is CASSYPKDTSSGFWEQFF. The CDR3 DNA sequence: TGTGCCAGCAGTTACCCCAAGGACACCTCCAGCGGGTTCTGGGAGCAGTTCTTC.

This chain connects TRBV9 to TRBJ1-4, with a tentative D call TRBD1 (6 bases). Looked up from germline, CDR1 is SGDLS and CDR2 is YYNGEE. V gave up 4 bases and J gave up 8 bases, with 15 bases separating them. CDR3 length equals 14 residues. The CDR3 DNA is TGTGCCAGCAGCCCGGGACACCTCGGGGAAAAACTGTTTTTT. It encodes CASSPGHLGEKLFF.

V usage is TRBV12-3 or TRBV12-4 and J usage is TRBJ2-1, with 7 bases that match TRBD2. V shed 8 bases and J 5 bases; nucleotides not matched to a gene: 6. This CDR3 spans 13 amino acids. The DNA of the CDR3 is TGTGCCAGCCCGGGACTATGGGACAATGAGCAGTTCTTC. It yields the protein CASPGLWDNEQFF.

The chain's CDR3 is CASSLVAGSTSYEQYF. Here the CDR3 DNA reads TGTGCCAGCAGCTTAGTAGCAGGATCCACCTCCTACGAGCAGTACTTC. The chain is built from TRBV7-6 and TRBJ2-7; D call uncertain. This CDR3 comprises 16 residues. The ends were cut back, 1 base at V and 0 bases at J, with 13 bases in the middle. The V gene's germline CDR1 is SGHVS and CDR2 FNYEAQ.

The chain links TRBV7-9 to TRBJ2-7; TRBD1 agrees at 8 bases. The CDR3 is 15 amino acids. CDR1 is SEHNR, CDR2 FQNEAQ, per germline (reference sequence). With 4 bases clipped from V and 5 bases from J, the junction kept 10 bases outside the gene matches. The CDR3 protein is CASSSTGAVVHEQYF. CDR3 coding DNA: TGTGCCAGCAGCTCGACAGGGGCGGTCGTCCACGAGCAGTACTTC.

This clonotype was detected many times. The genes are TRBV12-3 or TRBV12-4 and TRBJ1-5; D perhaps matches TRBD1 (6 bases). V lost 3 bases to trimming and J lost 1 base, with 13 bases between them. The CDR3 length is 16 residues. The CDR3 sequence: CASSLGGRKSNQPQHF. For the CDR3, the DNA is TGTGCCAGCAGTTTGGGGGGGCGGAAGAGCAATCAGCCCCAGCATTTT.

This clonotype was seen ten or more times. V gene TRBV12-3 or TRBV12-4 combines with J gene TRBJ1-5, with D uncertain. The CDR3 runs to 14 residues. Deletions cut 8 bases from V and 5 bases from J, with 16 bases between. CDR3 DNA sequence: TGTGCCAGCGGGGAGGCCTCTGAGTATCAGCCCCAGCATTTT. Translation: CASGEASEYQPQHF.

The gene calls are TRBV30 and TRBJ2-2; D might be TRBD1 (6 bases). Trimming took 0 bases from V and 1 from J, leaving 6 bases between them. Germline V gene sequence: CDR1 GTSNPN, CDR2 SVGIG (reference sequence). The CDR3 is made up of 14 amino acids. CDR3 protein: CAWSVGGNTGELFF. Written as DNA, the CDR3 is TGTGCCTGGAGTGTAGGGGGGAACACCGGGGAGCTGTTTTTT.

The CDR3 loop reads CASSLYKRQGFAEAFF. Written as DNA, the CDR3 is TGTGCCAGCAGTTTATATAAAAGACAGGGATTCGCTGAAGCTTTCTTT. The V gene is TRBV27, the J gene TRBJ1-1; the match to TRBD1 covers 7 bases. Germline lookup yields CDR1 MNHEY and CDR2 SMNVEV (reference sequence). With V trimmed by 1 base and J by 6 bases, 11 bases remained unmatched. The CDR3 sequence is 16 residues long.

This clonotype was observed many times. The chain uses TRBV24-1 and TRBJ2-7, with 12 bases identical to TRBD2. Per the germline V gene, CDR1 is KGHDR and CDR2 is SFDVKD. The CDR3 is 15 amino acids. The junction had 6 bases not matched to a gene; V was cut back by 3 bases and J by 7 bases. The CDR3 region has the DNA TGTGCCACCAGTGATGAGACTAGCGGGAGCGGGGAGCAGTACTTC. As protein: CATSDETSGSGEQYF.

This clonotype was recorded many times. This chain uses TRBV28 with TRBJ2-7, with 8 bases identical to TRBD2. V trimming: 5 bases; J trimming: 4 bases; junction bases outside the gene matches: 7. The CDR3 has 14 residues. Germline V gene data show CDR1 as MDHEN and CDR2 as SYDVKM. CDR3 nucleotide sequence: TGTGCCAGCAGTCCCTTCCTAGCGGGTTACGAGCAGTACTTC. Translating it yields CASSPFLAGYEQYF.

This clonotype was recorded at least ten times. This sequence joins TRBV6-1 and TRBJ2-7; a possible D gene is TRBD1 (6 bases). The CDR3 contains 13 residues. Trimming removed 8 bases at V and 4 bases at J, with 15 bases between. Germline V gives CDR1 MNHNS, CDR2 SASEGT. The CDR3 sequence: CASWPGTPYEQYF. CDR3 nucleotide sequence: TGTGCCAGCTGGCCGGGGACACCTTACGAGCAGTACTTC.

The rearrangement joins TRBV9 to TRBJ2-7, with a tentative D call TRBD2 (5 bases). The CDR3 runs to 14 residues. The V gene lost 0 bases and the J gene lost 2 bases, with 9 bases spanning the gap. Germline CDR1 SGDLS, CDR2 YYNGEE. The CDR3 sequence: CASSVEADPYEQYF. The CDR3 region has the DNA TGTGCCAGCAGCGTAGAAGCGGACCCCTACGAGCAGTACTTC. Combining the CDR3 with reference TRBV9 and TRBJ2-7 gives the whole variable domain DSGVTQTPKHLITATGQRVTLRCSPRSGDLSVYWYQQSLDQGLQFLIQYYNGEERAKGNILERFSAQQFPDLHSELNLSSLELGDSALYFCASSVEADPYEQYFGPGTRLTVT.

This clonotype was seen many times. This chain links TRBV18 with TRBJ1-1; D gene unclear. Germline V lookup: CDR1 KGHSH, CDR2 LQKENI. V was trimmed by 3 bases and J by 8 bases, leaving 13 bases between them. CDR3 length equals 13 residues. Here the CDR3 reads CASSPAGAVEAFF. DNA of the CDR3: TGTGCCAGCTCACCCGCAGGCGCTGTGGAAGCTTTCTTT.

This clonotype was counted ten times or more. The chain joins TRBV27 to TRBJ1-1; no clear D gene. Trimming took off 6 bases at V and 3 bases at J, with 5 bases between the two ends. This CDR3 region has 11 residues. The germline gives CDR1 MNHEY, CDR2 SMNVEV (reference sequence). The CDR3 is CASRRDTEAFF. The CDR3, as DNA: TGTGCCAGCAGGCGGGACACTGAAGCTTTCTTT.

This clonotype was seen more than once but under ten times. The chain employs TRBV9 and TRBJ2-1, with a possible D match to TRBD2 (6 bases). The germline V gene encodes CDR1 SGDLS and CDR2 YYNGEE. This CDR3 spans 14 amino acids. Deletions cut 2 bases from V and 6 bases from J, with 12 bases between. The CDR3 nucleotides read TGTGCCAGCAGCGTTTACGGGACTTCCAATGAGCAGTTCTTC. It is translated as CASSVYGTSNEQFF.